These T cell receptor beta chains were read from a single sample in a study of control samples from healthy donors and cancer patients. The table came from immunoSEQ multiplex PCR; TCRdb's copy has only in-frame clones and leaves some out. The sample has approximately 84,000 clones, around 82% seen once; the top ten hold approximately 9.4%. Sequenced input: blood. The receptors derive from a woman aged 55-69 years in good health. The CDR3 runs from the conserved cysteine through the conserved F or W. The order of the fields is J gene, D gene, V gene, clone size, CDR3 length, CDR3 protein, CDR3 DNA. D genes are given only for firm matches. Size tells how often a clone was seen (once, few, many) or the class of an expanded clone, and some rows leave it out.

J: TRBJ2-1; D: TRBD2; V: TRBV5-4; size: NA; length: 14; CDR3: CASSSLAGGNEQFF; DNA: TGTGCCAGCAGCTCACTAGCGGGAGGCAATGAGCAGTTCTTC
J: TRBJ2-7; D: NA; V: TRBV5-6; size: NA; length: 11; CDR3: CASSTGYEQYF; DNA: TGTGCCAGCAGTACAGGCTACGAGCAGTACTTC
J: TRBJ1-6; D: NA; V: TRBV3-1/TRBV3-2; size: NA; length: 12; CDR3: CASSSQGSPLHF; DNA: TGTGCCAGCAGCTCCCAAGGGTCACCCCTCCACTTT
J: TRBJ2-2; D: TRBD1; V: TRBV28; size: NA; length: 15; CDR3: CASSPGTANTGELFF; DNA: TGTGCCAGCAGCCCCGGGACAGCGAACACCGGGGAGCTGTTTTTT
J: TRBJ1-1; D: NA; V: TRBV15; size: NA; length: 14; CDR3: CATSRQGGNTEAFF; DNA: TGTGCCACCAGCAGACAGGGTGGGAACACTGAAGCTTTCTTT
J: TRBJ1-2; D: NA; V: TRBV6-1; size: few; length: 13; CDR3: CASSEISGYGYTF; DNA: TGTGCCAGCAGTGAAATAAGCGGCTATGGCTACACCTTC
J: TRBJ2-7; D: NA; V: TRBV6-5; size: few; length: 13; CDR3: CASSSRGIYEQYF; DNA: TGTGCCAGCAGTTCGCGGGGAATCTACGAGCAGTACTTC
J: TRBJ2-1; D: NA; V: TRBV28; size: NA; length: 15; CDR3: CASSSAGGNGNEQFF; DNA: TGTGCCAGCAGTTCCGCCGGCGGGAACGGGAATGAGCAGTTCTTC
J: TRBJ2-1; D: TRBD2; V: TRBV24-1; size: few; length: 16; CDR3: CATSDSSGLAYNEQFF; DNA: TGTGCCACCAGTGATTCCTCGGGACTAGCCTACAATGAGCAGTTCTTC
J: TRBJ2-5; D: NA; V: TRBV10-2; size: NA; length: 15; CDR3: CASSAPDAEGETQYF; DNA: TGCGCCAGCAGTGCCCCGGACGCCGAAGGGGAGACCCAGTACTTC
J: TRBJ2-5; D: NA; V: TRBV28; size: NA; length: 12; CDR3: CASRTGGQTQYF; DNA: TGTGCCAGCAGAACCGGGGGGCAGACCCAGTACTTC
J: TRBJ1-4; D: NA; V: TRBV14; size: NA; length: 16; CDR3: CASSQAGPPGNEKLFF; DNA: TGTGCCAGCAGCCAAGCCGGACCTCCCGGTAATGAAAAACTGTTTTTT
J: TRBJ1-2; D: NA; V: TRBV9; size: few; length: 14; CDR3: CASSVDSGGYGYTF; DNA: TGTGCCAGCAGCGTAGATTCTGGGGGCTATGGCTACACCTTC
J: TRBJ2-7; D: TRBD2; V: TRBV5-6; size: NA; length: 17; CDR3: CASSRWLAGGLSYEQYF; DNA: TGTGCCAGCAGCCGCTGGCTAGCGGGGGGTCTCTCCTACGAGCAGTACTTC
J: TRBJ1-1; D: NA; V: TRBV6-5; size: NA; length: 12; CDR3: CASGTRDTEAFF; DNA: TGTGCCTCCGGGACGAGGGACACTGAAGCTTTCTTT
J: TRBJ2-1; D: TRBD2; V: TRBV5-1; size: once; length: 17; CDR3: CASSLGKLAGEYNEQFF; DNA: TGCGCCAGCAGCTTGGGGAAGCTAGCGGGCGAATACAATGAGCAGTTCTTC
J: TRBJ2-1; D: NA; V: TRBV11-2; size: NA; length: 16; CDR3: CASSLTQGQSYNEQFF; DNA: TGTGCCAGCAGCTTAACCCAGGGGCAGTCCTACAATGAGCAGTTCTTC
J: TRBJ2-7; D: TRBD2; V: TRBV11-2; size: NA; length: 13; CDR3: CASSLVGGKEKYF; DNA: TGTGCCAGCAGCTTAGTGGGAGGGAAGGAGAAGTACTTC
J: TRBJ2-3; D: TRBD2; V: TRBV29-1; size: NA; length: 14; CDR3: CSVATSGGTDTQYF; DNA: TGCAGCGTCGCGACTAGCGGGGGCACAGATACGCAGTATTTT
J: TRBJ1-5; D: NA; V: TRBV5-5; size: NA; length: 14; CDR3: CASSLVQYNQPQHF; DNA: TGTGCCAGCAGCTTGGTACAGTACAATCAGCCCCAGCATTTT
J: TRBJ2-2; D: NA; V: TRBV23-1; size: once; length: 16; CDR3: CASSEGQSPNTGELFF; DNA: TGCGCCAGCAGCGAAGGGCAGAGCCCTAACACCGGGGAGCTGTTTTTT
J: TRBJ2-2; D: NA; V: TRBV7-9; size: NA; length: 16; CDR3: CASSPSRVRSSGELFF; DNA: TGTGCCAGCAGCCCGAGCAGGGTCAGGTCGTCCGGGGAGCTGTTTTTT
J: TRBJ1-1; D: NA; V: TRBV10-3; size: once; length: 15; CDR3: CAISGSGGWYTEAFF; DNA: TGTGCCATCAGTGGTTCGGGGGGCTGGTACACTGAAGCTTTCTTT
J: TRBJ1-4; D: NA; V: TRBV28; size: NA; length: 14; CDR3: CASKGASGIPGLFF; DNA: TGTGCCAGCAAAGGGGCCAGTGGGATCCCCGGGCTGTTTTTT
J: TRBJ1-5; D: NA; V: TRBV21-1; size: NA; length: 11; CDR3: CASTRDQPQHF; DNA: TGTGCCAGCACGAGGGACCAGCCCCAGCATTTT
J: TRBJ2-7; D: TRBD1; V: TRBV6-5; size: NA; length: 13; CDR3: CASSSDRGIEQYF; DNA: TGTGCCAGCAGTTCGGACAGGGGTATCGAGCAGTACTTC
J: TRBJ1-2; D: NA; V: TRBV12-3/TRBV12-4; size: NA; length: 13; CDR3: CASSPLGPYGYTF; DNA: TGTGCCAGCAGCCCTCTGGGGCCCTATGGCTACACCTTC
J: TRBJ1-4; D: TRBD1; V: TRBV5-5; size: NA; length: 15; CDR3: CASSFGTGRDEKLFF; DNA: TGTGCCAGCAGCTTCGGGACAGGGCGGGATGAAAAACTGTTTTTT
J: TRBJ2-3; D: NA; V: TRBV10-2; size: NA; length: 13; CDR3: CASSATQGDTQYF; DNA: TGCGCCAGCAGTGCGACCCAAGGAGATACGCAGTATTTT
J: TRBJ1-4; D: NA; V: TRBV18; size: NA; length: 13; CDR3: CASSPSTNEKLFF; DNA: TGTGCCAGCTCACCCTCCACTAATGAAAAACTGTTTTTT
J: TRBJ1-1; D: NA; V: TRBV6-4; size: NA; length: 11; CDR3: CASRSNTEAFF; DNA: TGTGCCAGCAGATCAAACACTGAAGCTTTCTTT
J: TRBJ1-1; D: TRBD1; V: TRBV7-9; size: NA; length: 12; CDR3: CASSLTGEEAFF; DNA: TGTGCCAGCAGCCTGACAGGGGAAGAAGCTTTCTTT
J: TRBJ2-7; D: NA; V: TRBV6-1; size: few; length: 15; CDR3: CASSEAGQISYEQYF; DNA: TGTGCCAGCAGTGAAGCCGGTCAGATCTCCTACGAGCAGTACTTC
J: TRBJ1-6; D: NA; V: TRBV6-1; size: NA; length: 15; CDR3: CASSEAFVSNSPLHF; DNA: TGTGCCAGCAGTGAAGCTTTCGTCTCCAATTCACCCCTCCACTTT
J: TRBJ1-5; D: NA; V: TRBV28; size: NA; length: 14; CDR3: CASRTRLVNQPQHF; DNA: TGTGCCAGCAGAACCCGGCTGGTTAATCAGCCCCAGCATTTT
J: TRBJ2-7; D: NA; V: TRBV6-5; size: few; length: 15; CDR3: CASRGRASLSYEQYF; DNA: TGTGCCAGCAGGGGCCGGGCCTCCCTCTCCTACGAGCAGTACTTC
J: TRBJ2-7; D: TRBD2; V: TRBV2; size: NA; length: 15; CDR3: CASSEVGGGAYEQYF; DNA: TGTGCCAGCAGTGAAGTGGGCGGGGGGGCCTACGAGCAGTACTTC
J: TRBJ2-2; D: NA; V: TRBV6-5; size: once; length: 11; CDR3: CASSNTGELFF; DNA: TGTGCCAGCTCTAACACCGGGGAGCTGTTTTTT
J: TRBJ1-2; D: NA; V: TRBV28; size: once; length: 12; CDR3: CAGAKEPYGYTF; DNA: TGTGCGGGGGCCAAGGAGCCCTATGGCTACACCTTC
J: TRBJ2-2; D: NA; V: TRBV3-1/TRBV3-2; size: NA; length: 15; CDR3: CASSRPGLATGELFF; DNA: TGTGCCAGCAGCCGGCCGGGACTTGCCACCGGGGAGCTGTTTTTT
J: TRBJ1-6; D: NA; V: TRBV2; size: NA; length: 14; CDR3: CASSEGPVASPLHF; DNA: TGTGCCAGCAGTGAAGGCCCAGTCGCGTCACCCCTCCACTTT
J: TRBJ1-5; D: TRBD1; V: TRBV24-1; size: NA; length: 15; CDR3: CATSDNTGGGQPQHF; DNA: TGTGCCACCAGTGACAACACAGGGGGCGGTCAGCCCCAGCATTTT
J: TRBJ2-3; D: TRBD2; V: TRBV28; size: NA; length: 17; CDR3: CASTSGTSGFYTDTQYF; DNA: TGTGCCAGCACCTCAGGGACTAGCGGATTCTACACAGATACGCAGTATTTT
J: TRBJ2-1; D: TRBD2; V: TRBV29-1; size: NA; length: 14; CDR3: CSVWTSGRKGEQFF; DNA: TGTAGCGTTTGGACTAGCGGGAGAAAAGGGGAGCAGTTCTTC
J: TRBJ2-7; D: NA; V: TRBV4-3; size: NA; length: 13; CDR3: CASSQGVAYEQYF; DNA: TGCGCCAGCAGCCAAGGGGTTGCCTACGAGCAGTACTTC
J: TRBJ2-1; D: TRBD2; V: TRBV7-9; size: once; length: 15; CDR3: CASSPGLGVRNEQFF; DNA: TGTGCCAGCAGCCCGGGACTAGGCGTCAGAAATGAGCAGTTCTTC
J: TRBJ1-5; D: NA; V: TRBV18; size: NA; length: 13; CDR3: CASSPGFGQPQHF; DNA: TGTGCCAGCTCACCAGGGTTCGGCCAGCCCCAGCATTTT
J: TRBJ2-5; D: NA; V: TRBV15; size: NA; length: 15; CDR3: CATRAGTVRQETQYF; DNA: TGTGCCACCAGAGCAGGGACTGTGAGGCAAGAGACCCAGTACTTC
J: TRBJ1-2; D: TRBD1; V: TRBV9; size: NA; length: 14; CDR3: CASSRTGANYGYTF; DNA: TGTGCCAGCAGCAGGACAGGAGCGAACTATGGCTACACCTTC
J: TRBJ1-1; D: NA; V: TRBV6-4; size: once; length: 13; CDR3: CASTPSGRGEAFF; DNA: TGTGCCAGCACCCCCTCGGGCAGGGGCGAAGCTTTCTTT
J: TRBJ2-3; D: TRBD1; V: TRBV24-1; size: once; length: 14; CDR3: CATRGTASTDTQYF; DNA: TGTGCCACCAGGGGGACAGCTAGCACAGATACGCAGTATTTT
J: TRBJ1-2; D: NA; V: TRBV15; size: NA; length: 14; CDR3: CATSRGDGNYGYTF; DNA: TGTGCCACCAGCAGAGGGGATGGAAACTATGGCTACACCTTC
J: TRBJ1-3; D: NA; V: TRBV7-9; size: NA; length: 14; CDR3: CASSLQFTGNTIYF; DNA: TGTGCCAGCAGCTTACAGTTCACTGGAAACACCATATATTTT